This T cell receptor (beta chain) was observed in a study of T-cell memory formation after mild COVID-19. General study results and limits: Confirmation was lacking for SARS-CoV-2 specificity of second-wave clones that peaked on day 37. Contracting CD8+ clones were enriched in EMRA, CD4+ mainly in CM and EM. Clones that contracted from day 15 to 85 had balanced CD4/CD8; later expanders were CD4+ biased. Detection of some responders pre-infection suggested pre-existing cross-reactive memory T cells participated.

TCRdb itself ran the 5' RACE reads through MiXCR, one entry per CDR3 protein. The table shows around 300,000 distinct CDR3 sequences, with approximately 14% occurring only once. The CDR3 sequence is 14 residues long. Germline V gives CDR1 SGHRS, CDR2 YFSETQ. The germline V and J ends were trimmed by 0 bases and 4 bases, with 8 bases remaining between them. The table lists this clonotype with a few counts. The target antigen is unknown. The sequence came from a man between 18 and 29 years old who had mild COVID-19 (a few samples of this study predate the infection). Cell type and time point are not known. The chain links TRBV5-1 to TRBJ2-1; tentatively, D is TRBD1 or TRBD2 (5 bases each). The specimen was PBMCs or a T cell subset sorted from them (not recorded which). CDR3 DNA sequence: TGCGCCAGCAGCTTGGAGGGGAGATACAATGAGCAGTTCTTC. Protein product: CASSLEGRYNEQFF. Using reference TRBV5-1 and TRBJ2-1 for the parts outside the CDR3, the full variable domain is KAGVTQTPRYLIKTRGQQVTLSCSPISGHRSVSWYQQTPGQGLQFLFEYFSETQRNKGNFPGRFSGRQFSNSRSEMNVSTLELGDSALYLCASSLEGRYNEQFFGPGTRLTVL.